Presented here are 23 T cell receptor beta chains from one specimen sequenced in a study of Graves' ophthalmopathy and Graves' hyperthyroidism. Amplification of the TCR beta CDR3 regions used RNA transcripts (as template). RT-PCR was first run with HTBI primers, then multiplex PCR in a second round. TCRdb independently ran MiXCR on the multiplex PCR reads; one entry per CDR3 protein. Here the sample spans 650,000 to 900,000 distinct CDR3 sequences, roughly 40% being singletons. The sample taken for sequencing was peripheral blood. Every receptor here comes from an adult man with Graves' ophthalmopathy.

This clonotype has a handful of counts. The chain employs TRBV20-1 and TRBJ2-7; D gene uncertain. Between the trimmed V and J ends, which lost 3 bases and 2 bases, there was a span of 14 bases. The CDR3 totals 14 residues. Germline V gene data show CDR1 as DFQATT and CDR2 as SNEGSKA (reference sequence). CDR3 sequence: CSASDRSPTYEQYF. The CDR3 coding sequence is TGCAGTGCTAGTGACCGATCCCCTACCTACGAGCAGTACTTC.

This chain connects TRBV24-1 to TRBJ1-5; D is perhaps TRBD1 (6 bases). CDR3 length: 14 residues. Trimming took off 12 bases at V and 4 bases at J, with 18 bases between the two ends. Germline V gene lookup returns CDR1 KGHDR and CDR2 SFDVKD. This CDR3 reads CAWSEDRINQPQHF. CDR3 bases: TGTGCCTGGAGCGAGGACAGAATAAATCAGCCCCAGCATTTT.

Comments on this clonotype: An end of the junction does not agree with germline; a read error may underlie this. J is TRBJ2-7 and V is TRBV24-1; D unclear. The CDR3 totals 13 residues. Germline CDR1 KGHDR, CDR2 SFDVKD. The CDR3 here is CASSITATYEQYF. In DNA form, the CDR3 reads TGTGCCAGCAGTATCACTGCTACCTACGAGCAGTACTTC.

This rearrangement joins TRBV15 to TRBJ1-2; D not resolved. The CDR3 has 12 amino acids. Germline CDR1 reads LNHNV; CDR2 reads YYDKDF (reference sequence). V shed 11 bases and J shed 2 bases, with 12 bases lying between them. The CDR3 spells CAWSIGNYGYTF. In DNA, the CDR3 is TGTGCCTGGAGTATAGGGAACTATGGCTACACCTTC.

The rearrangement uses TRBV5-1 and TRBJ2-7, with 8 bases identical to TRBD1. Germline V gene data show CDR1 as SGHRS and CDR2 as YFSETQ. The CDR3 loop spans 15 amino acids. With 1 base clipped from V and 5 bases from J, the junction kept 8 bases outside the gene matches. The CDR3 DNA reads as TGCGCCAGCAGCTTGCTTGGACAGGGCACCCACGAGCAGTACTTC. Encoded protein: CASSLLGQGTHEQYF.

The chain employs TRBV13 and TRBJ2-7; D call uncertain. The germline V gene encodes CDR1 PRHDT and CDR2 FYEKMQ (reference sequence). V lost 0 bases to trimming and J lost 2 bases, with 11 bases between them. The CDR3 spans 15 residues. CDR3 amino acids: CASSLGVTLAYEQYF. CDR3 sequence (DNA): TGTGCCAGCAGCTTAGGAGTTACGTTGGCCTACGAGCAGTACTTC.

At least ten counts were recorded for this clonotype. This rearrangement joins TRBV7-3 to TRBJ1-1; no clear D. In germline, CDR1 is SGHTA, CDR2 FQGTGA. V was shortened by 6 bases and J by 0 bases, with 8 bases between the two germline ends. The CDR3 consists of 13 residues. The CDR3 spells CASSSALNTEAFF. In DNA form, the CDR3 reads TGTGCCAGCAGTTCCGCTCTGAACACTGAAGCTTTCTTT. Full variable domain (outside the CDR3, taken from reference TRBV7-3 and TRBJ1-1): GAGVSQTPSNKVTEKGKYVELRCDPISGHTALYWYRQSLGQGPEFLIYFQGTGAADDSGLPNDRFFAVRPEGSVSTLKIQRTERGDSAVYLCASSSALNTEAFFGQGTRLTVV.

On this clonotype: A much larger clone differs from this one at a single base, so this may be a read error. This chain uses TRBV10-3 with TRBJ2-7; a weak D match, TRBD1 (6 bases). There are 15 residues in the CDR3. V lost 3 bases to trimming and J lost 0 bases, with 12 bases between them. Germline lookup yields CDR1 ENHRY and CDR2 SYGVKD. CDR3: CAISDPGRGSYEQYF. DNA of the CDR3: TGTGCCATCAGTGATCCGGGCAGGGGCTCCTACGAGCAGTACTTC.

As concerns this clonotype: The junction departs from the called germline gene at one end, perhaps through a read error. The V call is TRBV12-3 or TRBV12-4, the J call TRBJ2-1, with 8 bases lining up with TRBD1. There are 14 residues in the CDR3. CDR3 sequence: CAISVGQGANQQFF. CDR3 nucleotides: TGTGCCATCAGTGTTGGGCAGGGGGCTAATCAGCAGTTCTTC.

This clonotype was recorded many times. The chain has TRBV7-9 and TRBJ1-3; D is perhaps TRBD1 (6 bases). V lost 5 bases and J 1 base, leaving 18 bases between the germline ends. The CDR3 is made up of 17 amino acids. Germline CDR1 is SEHNR and CDR2 is FQNEAQ (reference sequence). CDR3 nucleotides: TGTGCCAGCAGCGCGTTCAACAGGGTTGGGTCTGGAAACACCATATATTTT. Translating gives CASSAFNRVGSGNTIYF.

This clonotype was detected many times. This chain connects TRBV10-3 to TRBJ2-7, with D tentatively TRBD1 or TRBD2 (6 bases each). Germline CDR1 ENHRY, CDR2 SYGVKD. CDR3 length: 12 residues. Trimming shortened V by 9 bases and J by 2 bases, and 11 bases separated the two germline ends. CDR3 sequence reads: CAIGGKPYEQYF. The DNA of the CDR3 is TGTGCCATAGGGGGGAAGCCCTACGAGCAGTACTTC.

This clonotype was seen only a few times. Compared with germline, one end of the junction differs, possibly owing to a read error. This chain connects TRBV13 to TRBJ2-7; the match to TRBD2 covers 8 bases. CDR3 size: 12 residues. Germline lookup yields CDR1 PRHDT and CDR2 FYEKMQ (reference sequence). CDR3 coding DNA: TGTGCCAGCAGTCCCGCCGCGGGAGGACCTCATTTC. It is translated as CASSPAAGGPHF.

Note on this clonotype: A much larger clone differs from this one at a single base, so this may be a read error. This chain links TRBV20-1 with TRBJ1-1; a weak D match, TRBD1 (5 bases). Germline CDR1 and CDR2: DFQATT and SNEGSKA (reference sequence). The CDR3 extends over 14 amino acids. CDR3 nucleotides: TGCAGTGCTAGAGGGGTGGGGACCAACACTGGAGCTTTCTTT. Translated: CSARGVGTNTGAFF.

This clonotype was counted at least ten times. The chain recombines TRBV29-1 with TRBJ2-7; tentative D call: TRBD1 (6 bases). Germline lookup yields CDR1 SQVTM and CDR2 ANQGSEA. CDR3 length: 15 amino acids. The germline V and J ends were trimmed by 6 bases and 4 bases, with 22 bases remaining between them. The CDR3 is CSVAGQTDGKYEQYF. The CDR3 DNA follows: TGCAGCGTCGCCGGACAGACAGATGGAAAGTACGAGCAGTACTTC.

V is TRBV2 and J is TRBJ1-5; 10 bases map to TRBD1. Germline assignment: CDR1 SNHLY and CDR2 FYNNEI. There are 15 residues in the CDR3. V shed 6 bases and J 4 bases; nucleotides not matched to a gene: 6. The CDR3 DNA reads as TGTGCCAGCAGCTATGGGACAGGGGTGAATCAGCCCCAGCATTTT. The encoded protein is CASSYGTGVNQPQHF. The full variable domain, completed using reference TRBV2 and TRBJ1-5, is EPEVTQTPSHQVTQMGQEVILRCVPISNHLYFYWYRQILGQKVEFLVSFYNNEISEKSEIFDDQFSVERPDGSNFTLKIRSTKLEDSAMYFCASSYGTGVNQPQHFGDGTRLSIL.

This clonotype was recorded many times. The CDR3 here is CASSGQTGSYEQYF. The CDR3, as DNA: TGTGCCAGTAGTGGACAGACAGGCAGCTACGAGCAGTACTTC. J is TRBJ2-7 and V is TRBV19, with D perhaps matching TRBD1 (6 bases). The germline V gene has CDR1 LNHDA and CDR2 SQIVND (reference sequence). V was clipped by 5 bases and J by 3 bases, with 14 bases between them. The CDR3 totals 14 residues.

The V gene is TRBV7-9, the J gene TRBJ2-7, with D perhaps assigned TRBD1 or TRBD2 (5 bases each). This CDR3 comprises 13 residues. Trimming pared 4 bases from V and 3 bases from J, leaving 10 bases between. Germline V gives CDR1 SEHNR, CDR2 FQNEAQ (reference sequence). The CDR3 nucleotides read TGTGCCAGCAGCTCGGGGCCGGGCTACGAGCAGTACTTC. This sequence encodes CASSSGPGYEQYF.

There are a few counts of this clonotype. This rearrangement joins TRBV20-1 to TRBJ1-1; 8 positions match TRBD1. Germline CDR1 reads DFQATT; CDR2 reads SNEGSKA (reference sequence). The CDR3 has 15 residues. Trimming took 1 base from V and 6 from J; bases not matched to a gene: 10. CDR3 sequence: CSARVTDRGVAEAFF. DNA for the CDR3: TGCAGTGCTAGAGTAACCGACAGGGGAGTCGCTGAAGCTTTCTTT.

This clonotype was seen once. The chain employs TRBV7-2 and TRBJ1-1; D unclear. CDR1 is SGHTA, CDR2 FQGNSA, per germline. Between the trimmed V and J ends, which lost 11 bases and 5 bases, there was a span of 12 bases. CDR3 length: 11 amino acids. The CDR3 region is CAWSVGTEAFF. As DNA, the CDR3 is TGTGCCTGGAGTGTTGGTACTGAAGCTTTCTTT. Combining the CDR3 with reference TRBV7-2 and TRBJ1-1 gives the whole variable domain GAGVSQSPSNKVTEKGKDVELRCDPISGHTALYWYRQSLGQGLEFLIYFQGNSAPDKSGLPSDRFSAERTGGSVSTLTIQRTQQEDSAVYLCAWSVGTEAFFGQGTRLTVV.

Only a few counts were recorded for this clonotype. The chain has TRBV25-1 and TRBJ1-4, with D hard to call. Germline CDR1 is MGHDK and CDR2 is SYGVNS. This CDR3 comprises 15 residues. Deletions cut 5 bases from V and 7 bases from J, with 17 bases between. As DNA, the CDR3 is TGTGCCAGCAGTACGATGGTGGCAGGAGGTGAAAAACTGTTTTTT. This codes for CASSTMVAGGEKLFF.

As regards this clonotype: A much bigger clone sits one base away, suggesting this may be a read error. This chain links TRBV10-3 with TRBJ1-6; unclear D gene. The germline V and J ends were trimmed by 0 bases and 8 bases, with 2 bases remaining between them. CDR1 and CDR2 from the germline V gene are ENHRY and SYGVKD. This CDR3 is built from 12 residues. The CDR3 DNA sequence: TGTGCCATCAGTGAGTCGTATTCACCCCTCCACTTT. Residues: CAISESYSPLHF.

Concerning this clonotype itself: Given a much more abundant clone one base away, this may be a read error. This chain connects TRBV19 to TRBJ1-5; TRBD1 aligns across 9 bases. Germline CDR1 and CDR2: LNHDA and SQIVND (reference sequence). The CDR3 contains 15 residues. The CDR3 spells CVSSRGQGSNQPQHF. CDR3 sequence (DNA): TGTGTCAGTAGTAGAGGACAGGGGAGCAATCAGCCCCAGCATTTT.

As concerns this clonotype: This could be a read error, since a much larger clone is one nucleotide away. The chain carries TRBV7-9 and TRBJ1-1, with 8 bases that match TRBD1. The CDR3 loop spans 17 amino acids. The germline V gene has CDR1 SEHNR and CDR2 FQNEAQ (reference sequence). The CDR3 here is CAGSQIGQGATDTEAFF. CDR3 DNA: TGTGCCGGCAGCCAAATCGGCCAGGGGGCTACGGACACTGAAGCTTTCTTT.